This TCR beta chain derives from a study of Graves' ophthalmopathy and Graves' hyperthyroidism listed by TCRdb under 2018. For context, the study as a whole: A patient counted as having stable hyperthyroidism if there was no progression to ophthalmopathy within 18 months of follow-up. TCR beta repertoire signatures were used to distinguish Graves' ophthalmopathy from Graves' hyperthyroidism and to predict progression to ophthalmopathy. In total, 135 blood samples were TCR-sequenced: around 42 ophthalmopathy, under 80 hyperthyroidism and some 17 hyperthyroidism-to-ophthalmopathy patients. To explore V-J signatures that distinguish ophthalmopathy from hyperthyroidism, a discovery set of more than 90 patients was enrolled, made up of 40 to 45 with ophthalmopathy and 55 to 65 with stable hyperthyroidism. An independent validation cohort comprised 18 hyperthyroidism patients and some 16 patients who later progressed from hyperthyroidism to ophthalmopathy. T-cell repertoires of thyroid tissue and blood were compared in over 5 hyperthyroidism patients. Following sample collection, hyperthyroidism patients were given methimazole at a starting dose of 30 mg daily, and ophthalmopathy patients were given high-dose intravenous methylprednisolone.

Comments on this clonotype: No cognate antigen has been identified for it. The junction departs from the called germline gene at one end, perhaps through a read error.

Its CDR3 holds 15 amino acids, cysteine through phenylalanine. This entry keeps only the CDR3 DNA: 45 bases, framed from base 1. The germline V gene provides CDR1 SGDLS and CDR2 YYNGEE. Hyperthyroidism patients were newly diagnosed, were aged 18 to 65 years, and had a disease duration under 2 months. Anyone with other autoimmune diseases, uncontrolled infections, pregnancy or lactation was excluded from the study. Diagnosis relied on clinical symptoms, serum thyroxine, TRAb, thyroid ultrasound and orbital computed tomography. Trizol reagent was used to extract the total RNA, and its quality was then checked on an Agilent 2100 Bioanalyzer. Points the paper makes about the study in general: The 13-signature model separated ophthalmopathy from stable hyperthyroidism with approximately 88% sensitivity and about 81% specificity in cross-validation, and 80%/75% in the test set. No statistical method was used to predetermine the sample size, and group allocation was not hidden from the investigators. In validation, the model predicted ophthalmopathy progression with 55% to 71% sensitivity and 72.22% specificity; 12 predicted patients were CT-confirmed with GO in a median of about 6.2 months. Among expanded thyroid clonotypes with frequency above 0.001, most also showed up in blood, which suggests that blood repertoires may reflect the thyroid immune response.

For repertoire sequencing, TCR beta CDR3 regions were amplified from RNA transcripts. The first round of RT-PCR was done with HTBI primers and the Qiagen OneStep RT-PCR kit, and was followed by a second round of multiplex PCR, then size selection and purification. Sequencing of the libraries was carried out on an Illumina HiSeq2000 in paired-end mode with 100 bp reads. Per the original workflow: Reads were processed with SOAPnuke, discarding reads with adapters, uncalled bases, mean Phred below 15, or no exact constant-primer or identifier match. COPE v1.2.5 was used to merge high-quality paired reads. Clonotypes were defined as unique nucleotide sequences and were aligned to IMGT TRB V, D and J references using MiTCR v1.1. The analysis was limited to V-J combinations with a frequency above 0.0001, which together covered 99.2% of repertoires. For each V-J combination, a TCR clonal expansion and chaos score was defined as the ratio of F50 clonal expansion to chaos observed in the TCRdist matrix. Welch's t-statistics and random forest were used to reduce features to about 13 V-J combinations, which were fed into a naive Bayes classifier. The similarity between thyroid and blood repertoires was quantified using the Morisita-Horn index. TCRdb ran its own pipeline on the public reads, namely fastp trimming at Q25 and MiXCR clone calling, and kept in-frame beta chains. Each entry merges the rows of one CDR3 protein and shows their most common DNA and genes. TCRdb, not the original authors, processed these V and J calls. This sample has about 1.2 million distinct CDR3 sequences in its table, and about two fifths of those were observed once. Clones ranked in the top ten supply approximately 12% of the sample.

This sequence originates from an adult man with Graves' hyperthyroidism. Sequenced input: peripheral blood or thyroid tissue (not recorded which). The sequence links TRBV9 to TRBJ2-5; possibly the D gene is TRBD2, per 5 matching bases. The DNA is as follows: TGCGCCAGCAGCTTGGAACGGGGAGAGCGGGAGACCCAGTACTTC. It codes for CASSLERGERETQYF. This CDR3, with the reference TRBV9 and TRBJ2-5 proteins standing in past its ends, gives the full variable domain DSGVTQTPKHLITATGQRVTLRCSPRSGDLSVYWYQQSLDQGLQFLIQYYNGEERAKGNILERFSAQQFPDLHSELNLSSLELGDSALYFCASSLERGERETQYFGPGTRLLVL.